This paragraph reports one T cell receptor (beta chain). The antigen is not known. The data were taken from a study of shared clonotypes between healthy human individuals. Study-level background: The plates for each donor numbered three CD4 naive, three CD4 memory, two CD8 naive and one CD8 memory. Study results and caveats: Shared clonotypes across all four donors exceeded non-shared ones in generation probability.

V trimming: 3 bases; J trimming: 9 bases; junction bases outside the gene matches: 4. Germline loops: CDR1 SNHLY, CDR2 FYNNEI. This CDR3 contains 13 residues. The naive CD8 fraction comprised CD45RO-negative cells positively selected for CCR7 and excluded terminally differentiated effector memory CD45RA+ cells. Authors' analysis steps: Without quality scores, immunoSEQ junctional reads could not be filtered like full-length reads. Some clones are missing from TCRdb's copy, which holds only in-frame ones; the method was immunoSEQ multiplex PCR. The V and J calls and clone size are taken from that table; D and trimming were inferred from the DNA. The profile covers roughly 650,000 clones, with roughly 96% appearing a single time and 0.11% taken by the ten largest.

This sequence originates from a woman aged 25 to 39 in good health. V is TRBV2 and J is TRBJ2-1; 8 bases are shared with TRBD2. The sequenced material came from naive CD8+ T cells sorted from blood. The CDR3 DNA follows: TGTGCCAGCAGTGACGGGAGGGCCGCTGAGCAGTTCTTC. Its protein product is CASSDGRAAEQFF.